Included here is one T cell receptor (beta chain) sequence, with context. This clone was detected a few times. Its cognate antigen has yet to be identified. There are no base qualities to consult, and no much larger clone falls within one base. The data derive from a study of CD8 T cell repertoires and HIV-1 epitope variants (dated by TCRdb to 2018 to 2021). Notes on the research overall: Twenty-five peptides representing autologous and known Gag and Nef epitope variants were each used to stimulate T cells in separate culture wells. Control conditions included a CMV, EBV and flu peptide pool, the Ebola AY9 epitope as negative control, and a no-peptide well. The epitopes tested covered three Gag epitope families plus Nef HW9 and YT9. T cells were enriched with the EasySep Human T Cell Enrichment Kit and co-cultured with equal numbers of autologous T cell-negative cells as antigen-presenting cells. Cultures ran for about eleven days in IMDM with gentamicin, with half-media changes on days 3 and 7 adding IL-2, IL-7 and IL-15. A 1M T cell aliquot was kept as an uncultured baseline condition, separate from the approximately 83 T cell cultures. Running each culture condition in triplicate, except for one peptide done in duplicate, gave a total of approximately 90 T cell cultures. Study-wide conclusions, independent of this receptor: A few clonotypes recognized the Nef KF9 family and one clonotype recognized the HW9 family, while no responses to the TAALDMSHF plasma variant were seen. The study identified eight to ten antigen-specific TCR beta clonotypes, roughly 6 of which appeared to be cross-reactive for autologous or known escape epitope variants. The assay could identify only TCR beta chains and pointed to proliferation in response to antigen, not to T cell function or cytokine profile.

Sequencing of TCR beta CDR3 regions was performed at survey depth on the immunoSEQ platform. The QIAamp DNA micro kit was used to extract genomic DNA from every cultured and uncultured CD8+ T cell population. From the authors' description of their analysis: Any sample with under 5,000 productive reads was excluded, and this exclusion removed about 7% of the roughly 80 cultures stimulated with HIV peptides. Sequences were trimmed to CDR3 by a MANAFEST web app, and nonproductive sequences, CDR3s under 5 amino acids, and sequences not starting with C or ending with F/W were removed. To count as antigen-specific, a clonotype had to be expanded in at least 2 of 3 replicates compared with the no-peptide control at FDR 0.01, and only within one epitope family. A specific clonotype also had to show a frequency at least fivefold higher than in wells stimulated with peptides from other epitope families. The clones in this table, taken by TCRdb from immuneACCESS, are in-frame only. Not every clone is retained; where verified, under half of the shortfall comes from an unresolved V gene, and the cause of the rest is unknown. V, J and clone size are taken as reported in that table, and D and trimming were inferred from the DNA itself. Across this sample there are about 95,000 clones, with more than 65% seen only once. Roughly 26% of the sample belongs to the ten largest clones.

The EasySep Human CD8+ T Cell Enrichment Kit was used on day 10 to isolate CD8+ T cells from every culture. According to the germline V gene (reference sequence), CDR1 reads SEHNR and CDR2 reads FQNEAQ. The CDR3 holds 13 amino acids from the cysteine to the phenylalanine. Kept here is only the CDR3 DNA, which spans 39 bases and is read in frame from base 1. V loses 5 bases at its end and J loses 16 bases; junction bases beyond the gene matches: 11. The sequencing input was uncultured baseline CD8+ T cells from peripheral blood mononuclear cells (PBMCs). The receptor's source is a male donor with HIV. Rearrangement joined TRBV7-9 to TRBJ1-5; 10 middle bases align to TRBD1. The nucleotide sequence reads TGTGCCAGCAGCCAAGCTGGGGACAGGGGCAAACATTTT. Its protein is CASSQAGDRGKHF.